The sequence of this T cell receptor beta chain was determined in a study of cytomegalovirus exposure and HLA in healthy donors. Looking at the study overall: Falling in the Caucasian-associated ancestry cluster were about 83% of 300 to 500 genotyped donors. The study, taken as a whole, reports: Follow-up analysis later connected one missense variant in DCLRE1C with trimming of TCR beta V- and J-genes. Both high specificity and high sensitivity reportedly marked the classifier's diagnosis of cytomegalovirus status.

PCR employed 60 Vbeta and 13 Jbeta primers. The assay was immunoSEQ multiplex PCR, and TCRdb's table has in-frame clones only and misses some. The table includes 200,000 to 250,000 clones, under 85% detected once. Of note for this clone: Its specificity is not known.

This receptor was taken from a man aged 45-65 years in good health and CMV-seronegative. Sequencing input: PBMCs.

CDR3 amino acids: CASSVEVGGLDQTQYF. The CDR3 nucleotides read TGTGCCAGCAGCGTAGAGGTGGGAGGGCTCGATCAGACCCAGTACTTC. The rearrangement uses TRBV9 and TRBJ2-5, with 7 bases matching TRBD2. Germline loops: CDR1 SGDLS, CDR2 YYNGEE. CDR3 length: 16 residues. J was trimmed by 6 bases and V by 0 bases; bases with no gene match: 11.